A single sample gave rise to the 29 T cell receptor beta chains below, sequenced in a study of PD-1 blockade in classical Hodgkin lymphoma. TCRdb keeps only in-frame clones here, not all; method: immunoSEQ multiplex PCR. The sample yields approximately 93,000 clones, more than 70% seen once. Time point noted: cycle 4 day 1 (C4D1), after 6 weeks of nivolumab. Every patient relapsed after autologous stem cell transplantation, and brentuximab vedotin exposure varied. The specimen was peripheral blood mononuclear cells (PBMCs), collected before the fourth cycle of nivolumab. The receptors shown here come from a human donor with classical Hodgkin lymphoma.

This clone occurred a few times. The CDR3 spells CASGTRVYTEAFF. The CDR3 bases are TGTGCCAGTGGGACACGGGTGTACACTGAAGCTTTCTTT. The V and J genes are TRBV19 and TRBJ1-1, with a tentative D call TRBD1 (6 bases). Germline values: CDR1 LNHDA, CDR2 SQIVND (reference sequence). V was shortened by 8 bases and J by 3 bases, with 13 bases between the two germline ends. This CDR3 comprises 13 residues.

The chain employs TRBV6-6 and TRBJ2-7; D unclear. The V and J ends lost 6 bases and 7 bases respectively, with 16 bases between them. The CDR3 extends over 13 amino acids. Germline CDR1 MNHNY, CDR2 SVGAGI (reference sequence). The CDR3 is CASSPPVAEEQYF. The CDR3 region has the DNA TGTGCCAGCAGCCCCCCGGTGGCGGAGGAGCAGTACTTC.

This chain uses TRBV29-1 with TRBJ1-2; D is possibly TRBD1 (5 bases). Germline V gene lookup returns CDR1 SQVTM and CDR2 ANQGSEA. The CDR3 loop spans 13 amino acids. Between the trimmed V and J ends, which lost 7 bases and 3 bases, there was a span of 15 bases. CDR3 residues: CSAGQAGYYGYTF. The CDR3 nucleotides read TGCAGCGCGGGGCAGGCGGGTTACTATGGCTACACCTTC.

The chain carries TRBV7-9 and TRBJ2-3; 8 nucleotides match TRBD2. The CDR3 totals 15 residues. J was trimmed by 1 base and V by 5 bases; bases with no gene match: 5. Germline V gene data show CDR1 as SEHNR and CDR2 as FQNEAQ (reference sequence). CDR3 coding DNA: TGTGCCAGCAGCCTCAGCGGGAGCCGCACAGATACGCAGTATTTT. The encoded protein is CASSLSGSRTDTQYF.

The CDR3 loop is CASSQDWEGWETQYF. The CDR3, as DNA: TGTGCCAGCAGCCAAGATTGGGAGGGGTGGGAGACCCAGTACTTC. This chain joins TRBV4-2 and TRBJ2-5; TRBD2 matches at 7 bases. Per germline, CDR1 LGHNA and CDR2 YNFKEQ. Trimming took 0 bases from V and 5 from J; bases not matched to a gene: 6. The length of the CDR3 is 15 residues.

This clone was seen just once. The chain couples TRBV9 to TRBJ1-2; D is possibly TRBD1 (5 bases). The CDR3 contains 14 residues. Between the trimmed V and J ends, which lost 0 bases and 4 bases, there was a span of 10 bases. CDR1 and CDR2 from the germline V gene are SGDLS and YYNGEE. The CDR3 coding sequence is TGTGCCAGCAGCGTAGGGCAGGGAACCTATGGCTACACCTTC. Translation gives CASSVGQGTYGYTF.

This clone showed up just once. This chain links TRBV7-3 with TRBJ1-1, with unresolved D. Deletions cut 0 bases from V and 11 bases from J, with 13 bases between. This CDR3 spans 13 amino acids. The V gene's germline CDR1 is SGHTA and CDR2 FQGTGA. CDR3 coding DNA: TGTGCCAGCAGCTTAACCGCTTCCTCAAGGGCTTTCTTT. It translates to CASSLTASSRAFF.

The chain combines TRBV6-5 with TRBJ1-5; no clear D. Germline V gene lookup returns CDR1 MNHEY and CDR2 SVGAGI. The CDR3 is made up of 13 amino acids. V was clipped by 10 bases and J by 2 bases, with 12 bases between them. The CDR3: CATGRQGNQPQHF. The CDR3 DNA sequence: TGTGCCACCGGTCGACAAGGCAATCAGCCCCAGCATTTT.

J is TRBJ1-1 and V is TRBV23-1; TRBD1 aligns across 9 bases. TRBV23-1 is labeled an ORF, and its function is uncertain. The CDR3 totals 15 residues. Trimming at V came to 6 bases and at J to 6 bases, leaving 11 bases not matched to a gene. CDR3 in amino acids: CASSPDGQGRAEAFF. CDR3 sequence (DNA): TGCGCCAGCAGCCCGGATGGACAGGGGCGAGCTGAAGCTTTCTTT.

This clone has at least ten counts. The gene calls are TRBV19 and TRBJ1-4; 10 bases align to TRBD1. The ends lost 3 bases at V and 2 bases at J; junction bases unmatched: 6. CDR1 is LNHDA, CDR2 SQIVND, per germline (reference sequence). This CDR3 comprises 17 residues. CDR3 region: CASSMPGQGKTNEKLFF. In DNA form, the CDR3 reads TGTGCCAGTAGTATGCCGGGACAGGGGAAGACTAATGAAAAACTGTTTTTT. Full variable domain (outside the CDR3, taken from reference TRBV19 and TRBJ1-4): DGGITQSPKYLFRKEGQNVTLSCEQNLNHDAMYWYRQDPGQGLRLIYYSQIVNDFQKGDIAEGYSVSREKKESFPLTVTSAQKNPTAFYLCASSMPGQGKTNEKLFFGSGTQLSVL.

The rearrangement links TRBV6-5 to TRBJ2-7; a weak D match, TRBD2 (7 bases). V lost 6 bases, J lost 4 bases, and 13 bases lay in between. Germline values: CDR1 MNHEY, CDR2 SVGAGI. The CDR3 runs 13 residues. The DNA of the CDR3 is TGTGCCAGCAGAGGGAGGGGGTGGTACGAGCAGTACTTC. It specifies CASRGRGWYEQYF.

This chain uses TRBV7-8 with TRBJ1-3, with a weak D call TRBD1 (6 bases). The CDR3 extends over 15 amino acids. Germline values: CDR1 SGHVS, CDR2 FQNEAQ. Between the trimmed V and J ends, which lost 1 base and 3 bases, there was a span of 10 bases. The CDR3 DNA reads TGTGCCAGCAGCTTAGTAGGGGGAAGTGGAAACACCATATATTTT. Residues: CASSLVGGSGNTIYF. Using reference TRBV7-8 and TRBJ1-3 for the parts outside the CDR3, the full variable domain is GAGVSQSPRYKVAKRGQDVALRCDPISGHVSLFWYQQALGQGPEFLTYFQNEAQLDKSGLPSDRFFAERPEGSVSTLKIQRTQQEDSAVYLCASSLVGGSGNTIYFGEGSWLTVV.

V gene TRBV1 combines with J gene TRBJ2-7; TRBD1, as called in the table, went unchecked against the DNA. TRBV1 is classified as a pseudogene. This CDR3 spans 13 amino acids. The CDR3: CTSSQTGADEQYF. The CDR3 DNA reads as TGCACCAGCAGCCAGACAGGGGCGGACGAGCAGTACTTC.

This clone is medium-sized (0.01 to 0.1%) by share. The sample holds other DNA sequences that translate to the same CDR3. V and J are TRBV2 and TRBJ1-5, with a possible D match to TRBD1 (5 bases). The CDR3 runs to 14 residues. The V gene's germline CDR1 is SNHLY and CDR2 FYNNEI. V was cut by 2 bases and J by 7 bases, with 12 bases left in between. CDR3 sequence (DNA): TGTGCCAGCAGTGAAACGGGGGGATCCCAGCCCCAGCATTTT. This translates into CASSETGGSQPQHF.

The chain combines TRBV7-8 with TRBJ1-1; 10 positions agree with TRBD1. The junction had 6 bases not matched to a gene; V was cut back by 5 bases and J by 0 bases. The CDR3 contains 16 residues. CDR1 SGHVS and CDR2 FQNEAQ come from the germline V gene. The CDR3 DNA is TGTGCCAGCAGCCTTCGGGACAGGGGAATGAACACTGAAGCTTTCTTT. Translation: CASSLRDRGMNTEAFF.

The chain couples TRBV7-3 to TRBJ2-3; 9 bases map to TRBD2. This CDR3 comprises 14 residues. V shed 5 bases and J 3 bases; nucleotides not matched to a gene: 3. CDR1 and CDR2 (germline): SGHTA, FQGTGA. The DNA for the CDR3 is TGTGCCAGCAGCCGCGGGGGGGCGACAGATACGCAGTATTTT. Translating it yields CASSRGGATDTQYF. Complete variable domain (other parts from reference TRBV7-3 and TRBJ2-3): GAGVSQTPSNKVTEKGKYVELRCDPISGHTALYWYRQSLGQGPEFLIYFQGTGAADDSGLPNDRFFAVRPEGSVSTLKIQRTERGDSAVYLCASSRGGATDTQYFGPGTRLTVL.

As DNA, the CDR3 is TGTGCCAGCAGCTTAGGTTCAGGGGGCAATCAGCCCCAGCATTTT. This translates into CASSLGSGGNQPQHF. This chain uses TRBV13 with TRBJ1-5; a possible D gene is TRBD1 (6 bases). V was pared by 0 bases and J by 2 bases, with 8 bases between. CDR3 size: 15 residues. In germline, CDR1 is PRHDT, CDR2 FYEKMQ (reference sequence).

V usage is TRBV6-6 and J usage is TRBJ2-1; D unclear. This CDR3 contains 14 residues. The germline V and J ends were trimmed by 8 bases and 0 bases, with 11 bases remaining between them. Germline V gives CDR1 MNHNY, CDR2 SVGAGI (reference sequence). CDR3 in amino acids: CASYRLGSYNEQFF. In DNA, the CDR3 is TGTGCCAGCTACAGACTGGGCTCCTACAATGAGCAGTTCTTC.

The chain carries TRBV12-5 and TRBJ1-1, with D perhaps TRBD1 (5 bases). Trimming took off 3 bases at V and 1 base at J, with 12 bases between the two ends. The CDR3 loop spans 15 amino acids. From germline, CDR1 is LGHNT and CDR2 FRNRAP. Here the CDR3 DNA reads TGTGCTAGTGGTTTACGCAGGGAGGGGAACACTGAAGCTTTCTTT. Its translation is CASGLRREGNTEAFF.

The chain couples TRBV19 to TRBJ1-4; 8 positions match TRBD1. Germline CDR1 reads LNHDA; CDR2 reads SQIVND (reference sequence). The CDR3 contains 14 residues. Germline trimming cut 5 bases from V and 6 bases from J; bases unmatched to any gene: 5. In nucleotides, the CDR3 is TGTGCCAGTAGTCTTGGGACAGGACATGAAAAACTGTTTTTT. Protein sequence: CASSLGTGHEKLFF. Full variable domain (remainder filled in from reference TRBV19 and TRBJ1-4): DGGITQSPKYLFRKEGQNVTLSCEQNLNHDAMYWYRQDPGQGLRLIYYSQIVNDFQKGDIAEGYSVSREKKESFPLTVTSAQKNPTAFYLCASSLGTGHEKLFFGSGTQLSVL.

The rearrangement joins TRBV29-1 to TRBJ2-7, with D hard to call. Trimming removed 0 bases at V and 3 bases at J, with 12 bases between. CDR1 and CDR2 (germline): SQVTM, ANQGSEA. The CDR3 totals 14 residues. The CDR3 DNA is TGCAGCGTTGAAGATCCCCTCCTCGACTACGAGCAGTACTTC. It translates to CSVEDPLLDYEQYF.

Sample share makes this clone medium-sized. This chain connects TRBV6-6 to TRBJ1-4; unclear D gene. Germline CDR1 MNHNY, CDR2 SVGAGI (reference sequence). The CDR3 consists of 15 residues. Trimming left V 0 bases short and J 7 bases short, with 12 bases between. Here the CDR3 DNA reads TGTGCCAGCAGTTACTCCGCGGGAGTTGGTGAAAAACTGTTTTTT. As protein: CASSYSAGVGEKLFF.

V usage is TRBV28 and J usage is TRBJ2-3, with TRBD2 matching over 10 bases. This CDR3 spans 16 amino acids. V lost 7 bases to trimming and J lost 6 bases; unmatched junction nucleotides: 13. Germline V lookup: CDR1 MDHEN, CDR2 SYDVKM. The CDR3 sequence is CASTKERGGLPDTQYF. CDR3 in DNA: TGTGCCAGCACCAAAGAGCGGGGGGGCCTTCCCGATACGCAGTATTTT. Full variable domain (remainder filled in from reference TRBV28 and TRBJ2-3): DVKVTQSSRYLVKRTGEKVFLECVQDMDHENMFWYRQDPGLGLRLIYFSYDVKMKEKGDIPEGYSVSREKKERFSLILESASTNQTSMYLCASTKERGGLPDTQYFGPGTRLTVL.

The V call is TRBV7-2, the J call TRBJ2-6, with 7 bases identical to TRBD1. The CDR3 has 16 amino acids. Germline V gene sequence: CDR1 SGHTA, CDR2 FQGNSA. J gave up 0 bases and V 5 bases, and 4 bases lay outside the gene matches. The chain's CDR3 is CASSRRQGSGANVLTF. The CDR3 DNA follows: TGTGCCAGCAGCCGAAGACAGGGCTCTGGGGCCAACGTCCTGACTTTC.

The chain couples TRBV18 to TRBJ2-5; D remains ambiguous. The CDR3 covers 13 residues. Trimming took off 3 bases at V and 1 base at J, with 6 bases between the two ends. Germline lookup yields CDR1 KGHSH and CDR2 LQKENI. The CDR3 loop reads CASSPATQETQYF. DNA of the CDR3: TGTGCCAGCTCACCCGCTACCCAAGAGACCCAGTACTTC.

This sequence joins TRBV7-9 and TRBJ2-2; 9 nucleotides align to TRBD1. Trimming cost V 6 bases and J 4 bases; bases outside gene matches: 9. Germline V gene sequence: CDR1 SEHNR, CDR2 FQNEAQ (reference sequence). The CDR3 covers 16 residues. CDR3 sequence (DNA): TGTGCCAGCAGACCACAGGGGGCACTGGGCACCGGGGAGCTGTTTTTT. Translating it yields CASRPQGALGTGELFF.

V and J are TRBV19 and TRBJ2-7; D is undetermined. V lost 5 bases, J lost 3 bases, and 11 bases lay in between. The CDR3 runs 13 residues. Germline V gives CDR1 LNHDA, CDR2 SQIVND (reference sequence). The CDR3 DNA is TGTGCCAGTAGTTCGACTGGGGACTACGAGCAGTACTTC. Translation: CASSSTGDYEQYF.

CDR3 protein: CASSQGSWGGYGYTF. CDR3 in DNA: TGTGCCAGCAGCCAGGGGTCCTGGGGCGGGTATGGCTACACCTTC. The V gene is TRBV11-2, the J gene TRBJ1-2; perhaps TRBD1 as D (6 bases). Germline CDR1 reads SGHAT; CDR2 reads FQNNGV. The CDR3 consists of 15 residues. The V end was cut by 5 bases, the J end by 5 bases, with 18 bases between.

The chain joins TRBV15 to TRBJ2-7; D gene ambiguous. CDR3 length: 15 amino acids. Per the germline V gene, CDR1 is LNHNV and CDR2 is YYDKDF (reference sequence). The V gene lost 0 bases and the J gene lost 1 base, with 10 bases spanning the gap. CDR3 in amino acids: CATSRDQASSYEQYF. Here the CDR3 DNA reads TGTGCCACCAGCAGAGATCAGGCCAGTTCCTACGAGCAGTACTTC.